Listed here is a single T cell receptor (beta chain). RNA, at about 0.45 to 1 ug, was reverse transcribed with random hexamers. TCRdb redid the calling of the immunoSEQ multiplex PCR reads with MiXCR, one entry per CDR3 protein. The sample records 150,000 to 200,000 distinct CDR3 sequences, nearly 97% being singletons. This sample was taken from a study of CD8 T cells in Susac syndrome. There are 15 residues in the CDR3. Germline CDR1 is KGHSH and CDR2 is LQKENI. V gave up 6 bases and J gave up 4 bases, with 15 bases separating them. TEMRA cells were enriched by FACS, and CD4+ and CD8+ T cells were negatively isolated.

The sequenced sample consisted of CD4+ T cells from PBMCs. The clonotype comes from a human donor with Susac syndrome. The rearrangement links TRBV18 to TRBJ2-2, with unresolved D. CDR3 coding DNA: TGTGCCAGCTCCGGCCTAGGTGATGGCACCGGGGAGCTGTTTTTT. Translation: CASSGLGDGTGELFF.